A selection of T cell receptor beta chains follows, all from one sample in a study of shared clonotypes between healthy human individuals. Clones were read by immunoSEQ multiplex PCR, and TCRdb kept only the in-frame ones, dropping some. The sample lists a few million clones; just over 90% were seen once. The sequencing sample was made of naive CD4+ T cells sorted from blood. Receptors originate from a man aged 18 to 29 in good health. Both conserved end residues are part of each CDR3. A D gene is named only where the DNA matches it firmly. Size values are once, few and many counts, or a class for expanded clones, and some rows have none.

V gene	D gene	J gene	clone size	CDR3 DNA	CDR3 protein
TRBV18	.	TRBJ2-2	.	TGTGCCAGCTCACCTCTTGGTAGCGGGGAGCTGTTTTTT	CASSPLGSGELFF
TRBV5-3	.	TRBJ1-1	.	TGTGCCAGCAGCTTCGGGACGAACACTGAAGCTTTCTTT	CASSFGTNTEAFF
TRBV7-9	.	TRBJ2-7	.	TGTGCCAGCAGACCTACAGGGTTCTATTACGAGCAGTACTTC	CASRPTGFYYEQYF
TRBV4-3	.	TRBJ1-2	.	TGCGCCAGCAGCCAAGAGTTTAGGGTGGTCCAAGGCTACACCTTC	CASSQEFRVVQGYTF
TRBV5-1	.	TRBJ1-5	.	TGCGCCAGCAGCCTGCAGGACTTTAGCAATCAGCCCCAGCATTTT	CASSLQDFSNQPQHF
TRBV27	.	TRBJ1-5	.	TGTGCCAGCAGTTCCCTTGCTGAGTATAGCAATCAGCCCCAGCATTTT	CASSSLAEYSNQPQHF
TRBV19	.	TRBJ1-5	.	TGTGCCAGTAGTATCGCCGGGATTAGCAATCAGCCCCAGCATTTT	CASSIAGISNQPQHF
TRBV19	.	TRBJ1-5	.	TGTGCCAGTAGTCCCGGGGACCGGGGGCGCAATCAGCCCCAGCATTTT	CASSPGDRGRNQPQHF
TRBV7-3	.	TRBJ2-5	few	TGTGCCAGCAGCTTAACCCCGGGCCCTCTGGAGACCCAGTACTTC	CASSLTPGPLETQYF
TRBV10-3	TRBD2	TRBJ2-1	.	TGTGCCATCAGTGAGCCCCCGTTGACTAGCGGGGGGAATGAGCAGTTCTTC	CAISEPPLTSGGNEQFF
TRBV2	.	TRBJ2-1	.	TGTGCCAGCAGAACTAACCCCGGGACCCCCAATGAGCAGTTCTTC	CASRTNPGTPNEQFF
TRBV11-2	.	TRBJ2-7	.	TGTGCCAGCAGCCCGGATAGCTACGAGCAGTACTTC	CASSPDSYEQYF
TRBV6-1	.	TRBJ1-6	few	TGTGCCAGCAGTGCTTCCGGGGGGGATAATTCACCCCTCCACTTT	CASSASGGDNSPLHF
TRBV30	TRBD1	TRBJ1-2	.	TGTGCCTGGGACAGGGGGTCCCCTGGCTACACCTTC	CAWDRGSPGYTF
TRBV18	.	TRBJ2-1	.	TGTGCCAGCTCACCACCTTCGCAGAATGAGCAGTTCTTC	CASSPPSQNEQFF
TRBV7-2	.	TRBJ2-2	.	TGTGCCAGCAGCTTAGTAAGCAGTAACACCGGGGAGCTGTTTTTT	CASSLVSSNTGELFF
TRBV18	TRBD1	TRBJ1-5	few	TGTGCCAGCTCACAGGGGGACAGACAGCCCCAGCATTTT	CASSQGDRQPQHF
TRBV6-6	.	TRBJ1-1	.	TGTGCCAGCAGTTACTTTTTGGGCAGGGATAATGAAGCTTTCTTT	CASSYFLGRDNEAFF
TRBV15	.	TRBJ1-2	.	TGTGCCACCAGCAGAGGAACAGCTAACTATGGCTACACCTTC	CATSRGTANYGYTF
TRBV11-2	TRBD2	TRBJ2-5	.	TGTGCCAGCAGCCTTAACCCGGGACTAGCAGGGGAGACCCAGTACTTC	CASSLNPGLAGETQYF
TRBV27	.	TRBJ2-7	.	TGTGCCAGCAGTAGAACGACTAGTCTTGCCTACGAGCAGTACTTC	CASSRTTSLAYEQYF
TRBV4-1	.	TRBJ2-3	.	TGCGCCAGCAGCCAAGTAGGGACTTGGCTTACAGATACGCAGTATTTT	CASSQVGTWLTDTQYF
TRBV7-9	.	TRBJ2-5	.	TGTGCCAGCAGCTTCTACCTTGACAGGACCCAAGAGACCCAGTACTTC	CASSFYLDRTQETQYF
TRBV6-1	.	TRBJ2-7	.	TGTGCCAGCAGTACCCAGAGGGAGCAGTACTTC	CASSTQREQYF
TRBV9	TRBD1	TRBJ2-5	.	TGTGCCAGCAGCGTAGATCAGGGGGCCTGGGAGACCCAGTACTTC	CASSVDQGAWETQYF
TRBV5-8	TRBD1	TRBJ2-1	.	TGTGCCAGCAGCAAGGGACAGAACTCGGGTGAAGGACAGTTCTTC	CASSKGQNSGEGQFF
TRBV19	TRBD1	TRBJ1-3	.	TGTGCCAGTAGTCTGGGACAGGTGAACTCTGGAAACACCATATATTTT	CASSLGQVNSGNTIYF
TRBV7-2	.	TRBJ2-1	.	TGTGCCAGCAGCCGGAGGTTTCTATCTGATGAGCAGTTCTTC	CASSRRFLSDEQFF
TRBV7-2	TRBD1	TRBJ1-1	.	TGTGCCAGCAGCCTAGACCCAGGGGGGAACACTGAAGCTTTCTTT	CASSLDPGGNTEAFF
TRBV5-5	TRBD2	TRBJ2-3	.	TGTGCCAGCAGCTTGGAGTTGTTAGCGGGAGCGTATTTT	CASSLELLAGAYF
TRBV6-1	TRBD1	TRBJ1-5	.	TGTGCCAGCAGTCAGACAGGGGTCAATCAGCCCCAGCATTTT	CASSQTGVNQPQHF
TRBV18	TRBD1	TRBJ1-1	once	TGTGCCAGCTCACCAAGTGGACAGGGGCTTAACACTGAAGCTTTCTTT	CASSPSGQGLNTEAFF
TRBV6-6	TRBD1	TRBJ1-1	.	TGTGCCAGCGGAGGGGTCGGGACAGCGAACACTGAAGCTTTCTTT	CASGGVGTANTEAFF
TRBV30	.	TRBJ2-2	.	TGTGCCTGGAAAGTCCAAGGCGGCACCGGGGAGCTGTTTTTT	CAWKVQGGTGELFF
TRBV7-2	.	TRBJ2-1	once	TGTGCCAGCAGCCCACTCAGGAGTTTCAGCAATGAGCAGTTCTTC	CASSPLRSFSNEQFF
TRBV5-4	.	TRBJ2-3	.	TGTGCCAGCAGCCCATCCAGCACAGATACGCAGTATTTT	CASSPSSTDTQYF
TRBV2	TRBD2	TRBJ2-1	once	TGTGCCAGCAGTGAAGCGCTTGGTCTTAGCGGGAGGGGGAATGAGCAGTTCTTC	CASSEALGLSGRGNEQFF